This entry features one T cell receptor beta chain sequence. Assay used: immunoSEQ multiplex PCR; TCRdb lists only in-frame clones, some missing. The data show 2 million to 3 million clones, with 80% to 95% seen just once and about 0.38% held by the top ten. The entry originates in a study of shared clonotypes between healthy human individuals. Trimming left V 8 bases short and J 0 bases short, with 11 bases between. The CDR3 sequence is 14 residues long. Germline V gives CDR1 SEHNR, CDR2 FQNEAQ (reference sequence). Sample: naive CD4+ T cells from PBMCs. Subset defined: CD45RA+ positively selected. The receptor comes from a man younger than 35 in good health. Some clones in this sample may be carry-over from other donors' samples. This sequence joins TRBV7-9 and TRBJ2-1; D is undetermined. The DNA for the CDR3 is TGTGCCAGCGGGCGAGGTAGCTCCTACAATGAGCAGTTCTTC. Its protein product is CASGRGSSYNEQFF.